This note documents a single T cell receptor beta chain sequence. The antigen it recognizes is unknown. The record has no base qualities; no much larger clone is one base away. The time point tag for this specimen amounts to: about 28 days (+/-7) after the second vaccine dose. AZD1222 recipients given second doses at about 4 weeks or at about 12 weeks were pooled, since spike-specific TCR depth and breadth were not found to differ between the two schedules. Vaccinee samples came from UK trials COV001 and COV002, including a single-blind randomized controlled phase 2/3 trial of AZD1222 (ChAdOx1 nCoV-19) in healthy adults. Trial participant PBMC samples were collected at day 0 and day 28 after the second dose for TCRbeta chain sequencing. These data are taken from a study of T cell responses to AZD1222 COVID-19 vaccine (dated by TCRdb to the early 2020s). General notes on the study: TCR sequencing covered more than 230 trial participants: 200 to 220 given two doses of AZD1222 and around 25 given two doses of MenACWY control vaccine. Trial participants were enrolled into age subgroups of 18-55, 56-69 and 70-plus years, which contained about 150, 27 and 61 TCR-sequenced participants, respectively.

General study outcomes and caveats: CD4 TCRs associated with the vaccine covered the entire spike protein, and the dominant responses were in regions 160-218 and 743-854. Because no samples from the day 14 peak response were available, repertoires could be characterized only after the peak T cell response. Only six AZD1222 recipients were SARS-CoV-2 seropositive at baseline, limiting conclusions about previously exposed vaccinees. After two AZD1222 doses, both the breadth and the depth of spike-specific TCRs were significantly higher than at day 0 and than in MenACWY recipients. In the small 56-69-year group, the increase in depth fell short of significance, most likely because of low power. Most participants were white British and females outnumbered males, and the authors suggested that clonal diversity may have been underestimated. Epitopes outside the regions mutated in the B.1.351 and B.1.1.7 variants were reportedly recognized by nearly half of the unique spike-specific TCRs.

The CDR3 goes from the cysteine to the phenylalanine over 14 residues. Only the CDR3 region is kept as DNA, spanning 42 bases read in frame from base 1. The germline V gene gives CDR1 as MNHEY and CDR2 as SVGAGI. The V and J ends are trimmed by 5 bases and 2 bases, leaving 11 bases between them. The CDR3 regions of human TCRbeta chains were analyzed by immunosequencing. As for how the authors treated the data: Repertoire TCRs were checked for matches against a reference library of SARS-CoV-2-specific TCRs that had been generated using the MIRA antigen-specificity platform. Breadth was defined as the fraction of unique TCRs that were SARS-CoV-2-associated, and depth was defined as the fraction of total T cells that were SARS-CoV-2-associated. Each spike-specific TCR was assigned to its reactive spike region and to a CD4 or CD8 class using the MIRA data. Log10-transformed breadth and depth values were compared by one-way ANOVA with Sidak's multiple comparisons tests. The table was pulled from immuneACCESS by TCRdb, which kept in-frame rearrangements only. Such tables lose some clones; where checked, under half of the loss comes from unresolved V genes, and the rest has no known cause. V and J calls and clone size come straight from that table; D and trimming were deduced from the DNA. The sample contains about 140,000 clones, more than 70% of them found a single time. Approximately 3% of the sample is taken by the ten largest.

In this chain, TRBV6-5 is recombined with TRBJ2-3; there is no confident call for the D gene. Sequenced here: peripheral blood, sampled 28 days after the second AZD1222 dose. The sequence derives from an adult who received the AZD1222 COVID-19 vaccine. The CDR3 region reads CASSRSINTDTQYF. The nucleotide sequence is given as TGTGCCAGCAGTCGGTCGATCAACACAGATACGCAGTATTTT.